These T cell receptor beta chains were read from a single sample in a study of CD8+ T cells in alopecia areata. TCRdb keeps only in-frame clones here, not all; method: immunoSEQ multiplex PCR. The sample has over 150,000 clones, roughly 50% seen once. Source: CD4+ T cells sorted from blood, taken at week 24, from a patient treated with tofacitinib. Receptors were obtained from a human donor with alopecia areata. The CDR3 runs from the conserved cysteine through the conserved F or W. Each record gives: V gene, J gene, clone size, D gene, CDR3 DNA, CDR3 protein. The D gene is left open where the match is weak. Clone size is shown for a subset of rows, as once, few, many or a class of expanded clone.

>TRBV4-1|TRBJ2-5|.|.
TGCGCCAGCAGCCAAGATTGGGCAGGGGGGAACCGAAAAGAGACCCAGTACTTC
CASSQDWAGGNRKETQYF
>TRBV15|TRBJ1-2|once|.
TGTGCCACCAGCAGAGACTTGACAGAGGTTCTCTATGGCTACACCTTC
CATSRDLTEVLYGYTF
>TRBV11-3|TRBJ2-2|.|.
TGTGCCAGCAGCTTAGATCCGAACACCGGGGAGCTGTTTTTT
CASSLDPNTGELFF
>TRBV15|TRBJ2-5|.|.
TGTGCCACCAGCAGAGATGCACGGGAGGAGACCCAGTACTTC
CATSRDAREETQYF
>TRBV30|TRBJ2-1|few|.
TGTGCCTGGAGTACGGCGGGAACCTACAATGAGCAGTTCTTC
CAWSTAGTYNEQFF
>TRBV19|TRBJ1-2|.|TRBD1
TGTGCCAGTAGCGACAGGGACAGGGGGAACTATGGCTACACCTTC
CASSDRDRGNYGYTF
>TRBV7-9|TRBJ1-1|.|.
TGTGCCAGCAGCTTTCGGACGGACCTTGAAGCTTTCTTT
CASSFRTDLEAFF
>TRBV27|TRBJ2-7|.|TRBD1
TGTGCCAGCAGTTTTTTGGACAGGCCCTACGAGCAGTACTTC
CASSFLDRPYEQYF
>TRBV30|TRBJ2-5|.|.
TGTGCCTGGAGTGTTACCTCGGGTCAAGAGACCCAGTACTTC
CAWSVTSGQETQYF
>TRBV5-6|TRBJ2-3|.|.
TGTGCCAGCAGCCGAGGGGGAGATACGCAGTATTTT
CASSRGGDTQYF
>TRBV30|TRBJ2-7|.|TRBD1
TGTGCCTGGAGGGGTCAGGGGGACTACGAGCAGTACTTC
CAWRGQGDYEQYF
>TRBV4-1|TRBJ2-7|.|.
TGCGCCAGCAGCCAAGAAGCGGGTCTATCCTACGAGCAGTACTTC
CASSQEAGLSYEQYF
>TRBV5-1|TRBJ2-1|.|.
TGCGCCAGCAGCTTGGGACCTAACAACAATGAGCAGTTCTTC
CASSLGPNNNEQFF
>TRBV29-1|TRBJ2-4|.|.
TGCAGCGCAGCCGACCGTAAACTAGCCAAAAACATTCAGTACTTC
CSAADRKLAKNIQYF
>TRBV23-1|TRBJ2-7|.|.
TGCGCCAGCAGTCAGGGGGGATACGAGCAGTACTTC
CASSQGGYEQYF
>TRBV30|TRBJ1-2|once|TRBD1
TGTGCCTGCCGGGACAGGGGATTCGGCTACACCTTC
CACRDRGFGYTF
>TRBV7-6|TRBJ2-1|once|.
TGTGCCAGCAGCTTATGGGCCGGAAAAGACAATGAGCAGTTCTTC
CASSLWAGKDNEQFF
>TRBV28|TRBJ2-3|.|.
TGTGCCAGCAGTTTGGGGGGTCACACAGATACGCAGTATTTT
CASSLGGHTDTQYF
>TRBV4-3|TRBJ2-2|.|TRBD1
TGCGCCAGCAGCCAAGAGGACAGGTCCACCGGGGAGCTGTTTTTT
CASSQEDRSTGELFF
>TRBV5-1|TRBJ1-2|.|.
TGCGCCAGCAGCGACGACCCCCGGGGGAACTATGGCTACACCTTC
CASSDDPRGNYGYTF
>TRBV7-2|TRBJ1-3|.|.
TGTGCCAGCAGCCCTGGGAGGGGCGAAAGGGACACCATATATTTT
CASSPGRGERDTIYF
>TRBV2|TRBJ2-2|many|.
TGTGCCAGCAGTCAAACAGGGAACTCGAACACCGGGGAGCTGTTTTTT
CASSQTGNSNTGELFF
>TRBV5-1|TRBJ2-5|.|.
TGCGCCAGCAGCATTGGACTCCAGAGGGGGGAGACCCAGTACTTC
CASSIGLQRGETQYF
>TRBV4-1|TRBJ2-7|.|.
TGCGCCAGCAGCCAAGGGGCAGATACCTACGAGCAGTACTTC
CASSQGADTYEQYF
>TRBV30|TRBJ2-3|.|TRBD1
TGTGCCTGGAGTCGGGACAGGGCAAGCACAGATACGCAGTATTTT
CAWSRDRASTDTQYF
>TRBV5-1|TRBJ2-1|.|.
TGCGCCAGCAGCTTGGGACTAGGCTCCTACAATGAGCAGTTCTTC
CASSLGLGSYNEQFF
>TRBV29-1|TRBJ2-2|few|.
TGCAGCGTCGATAAGGGAGGATTAACCGGGGAGCTGTTTTTT
CSVDKGGLTGELFF
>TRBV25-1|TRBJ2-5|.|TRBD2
TGTGCCAGCAGTGAGAGGACTAGCGGGAGATCAGAGACCCAGTACTTC
CASSERTSGRSETQYF
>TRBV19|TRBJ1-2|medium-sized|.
TGTGCCTCCAGGGAACCTAACTATGGCTACACCTTC
CASREPNYGYTF
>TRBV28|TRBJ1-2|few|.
TGTGCCAGCAAAGGACACGCCCTGGACTATGGCTACACCTTC
CASKGHALDYGYTF
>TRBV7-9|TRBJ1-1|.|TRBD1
TGTGCCAGCAGCGTAAACAGGGGGAACACTGAAGCTTTCTTT
CASSVNRGNTEAFF
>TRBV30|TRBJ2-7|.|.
TGTGCCAGCAGTGCTCAGGGGTCGGGCTCCTACGAGCAGTACTTC
CASSAQGSGSYEQYF
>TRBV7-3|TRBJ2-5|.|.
TGTGCCAGCAGCTTGGGCAGGGAGACCCAGTACTTC
CASSLGRETQYF